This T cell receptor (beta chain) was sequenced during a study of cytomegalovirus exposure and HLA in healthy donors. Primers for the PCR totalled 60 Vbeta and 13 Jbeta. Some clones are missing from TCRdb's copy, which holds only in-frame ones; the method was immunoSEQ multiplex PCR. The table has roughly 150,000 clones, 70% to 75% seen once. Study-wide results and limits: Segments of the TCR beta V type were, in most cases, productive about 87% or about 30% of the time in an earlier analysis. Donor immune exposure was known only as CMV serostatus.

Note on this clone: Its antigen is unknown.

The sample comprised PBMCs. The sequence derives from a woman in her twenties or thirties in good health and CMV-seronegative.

DNA for the CDR3: TGTGCCAGCAGCTTGGAGCAGGGTACCTATGGCTACACCTTC. As protein: CASSLEQGTYGYTF. J is TRBJ1-2 and V is TRBV5-6, with D possibly matching TRBD1 (5 bases). V lost 0 bases and J 4 bases, leaving 10 bases between the germline ends. There are 14 residues in the CDR3. Per germline, CDR1 SGHDT and CDR2 YYEEEE. The whole variable domain, filled in from reference TRBV5-6 and TRBJ1-2, reads DAGVTQSPTHLIKTRGQQVTLRCSPKSGHDTVSWYQQALGQGPQFIFQYYEEEERQRGNFPDRFSGHQFPNYSSELNVNALLLGDSALYLCASSLEQGTYGYTFGSGTRLTVV.